This T cell receptor beta chain was captured by sequencing in a study of cytomegalovirus exposure and HLA in healthy donors. The study ran its PCR with 60 Vbeta and 13 Jbeta primers. This table comes from immunoSEQ multiplex PCR, and its TCRdb copy is limited to in-frame clones, with some not included. Among about 130,000 clones, around three quarters were seen once, and the ten largest hold 10% to 15%. V was pared by 0 bases and J by 2 bases, with 5 bases of the junction left unmatched. CDR3 length: 16 residues. Germline-derived CDR1 and CDR2 are LNHDA and SQIVND (reference sequence). The sequenced sample was PBMCs. The rearrangement uses TRBV19 and TRBJ1-2; 8 nucleotides align to TRBD1. This receptor was taken from a woman between 35 and 50 years old in good health and CMV-seropositive. The CDR3 DNA sequence: TGTGCCAGTAGTATAGATCCGACAGGGGAGAACTATGGCTACACCTTC. Translating it yields CASSIDPTGENYGYTF.